In its sample, the clone carrying this T cell receptor beta chain was seen a few times. Its target is not known. These data belong to a study of Graves' ophthalmopathy and Graves' hyperthyroidism. Study-wide context: By definition, stable hyperthyroidism involved no ophthalmopathy within 18 months of follow-up.

RNA served as the template for amplifying TCR beta CDR3 regions. HTBI-primed RT-PCR formed the first round, and a multiplex PCR formed the second. TCRdb itself ran the multiplex PCR reads through MiXCR, one entry per CDR3 protein. The repertoire has over a million distinct CDR3 sequences, 35% to 40% of them found once; the top ten carry 11%. Symptoms, serum thyroxine and TRAb, thyroid ultrasound, and orbital computed tomography formed the diagnostic basis. The CDR3 consists of 15 residues. The germline gives CDR1 SGHAT, CDR2 FQNNGV. Trimming removed 3 bases from V and 5 bases from J, with 16 bases in between. Study results and limitations: Distinction of ophthalmopathy from stable hyperthyroidism by a 13-signature model reached almost 90% sensitivity and 75% to 84% specificity. Also, most clonotypes expanded in the thyroid above 0.001 frequency appeared in blood.

V usage is TRBV11-2 and J usage is TRBJ1-2, with D perhaps TRBD1 (6 bases). The TCR originated in an adult man with Graves' hyperthyroidism. What was sequenced was peripheral blood or thyroid tissue (not recorded which). This CDR3 is CASSFGQQSGYGYTF. In DNA form, the CDR3 reads TGTGCCAGCAGCTTCGGACAGCAGTCAGGGTATGGCTACACCTTC.